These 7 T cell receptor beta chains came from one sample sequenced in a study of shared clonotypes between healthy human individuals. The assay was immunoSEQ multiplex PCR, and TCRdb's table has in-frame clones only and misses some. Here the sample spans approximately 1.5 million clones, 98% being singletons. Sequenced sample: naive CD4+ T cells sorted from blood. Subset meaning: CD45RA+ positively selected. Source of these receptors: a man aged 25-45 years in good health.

The chain's CDR3 is CASNPPARGWGYTF. The CDR3 nucleotides read TGTGCCAGCAACCCCCCGGCGCGAGGGTGGGGCTACACCTTC. The V and J genes are TRBV28 and TRBJ1-2; D uncertain. The V end was cut by 7 bases, the J end by 8 bases, with 20 bases between. Per the germline V gene, CDR1 is MDHEN and CDR2 is SYDVKM. The CDR3 is made up of 14 amino acids.

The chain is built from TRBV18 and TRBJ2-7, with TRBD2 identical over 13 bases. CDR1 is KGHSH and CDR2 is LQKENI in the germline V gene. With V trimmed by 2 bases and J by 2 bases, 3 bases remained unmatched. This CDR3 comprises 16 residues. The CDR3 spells CASSPGTSGITYEQYF. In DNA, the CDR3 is TGTGCCAGCTCACCAGGGACTAGCGGGATTACCTACGAGCAGTACTTC.

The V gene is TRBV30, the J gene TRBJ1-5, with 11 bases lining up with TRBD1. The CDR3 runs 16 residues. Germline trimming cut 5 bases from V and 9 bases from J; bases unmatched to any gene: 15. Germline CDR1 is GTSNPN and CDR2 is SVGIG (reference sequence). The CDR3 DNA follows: TGTGCCTGGTCGGGGACAGGGGGTACCCCGAGTCGGCCCCAGCATTTT. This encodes CAWSGTGGTPSRPQHF.

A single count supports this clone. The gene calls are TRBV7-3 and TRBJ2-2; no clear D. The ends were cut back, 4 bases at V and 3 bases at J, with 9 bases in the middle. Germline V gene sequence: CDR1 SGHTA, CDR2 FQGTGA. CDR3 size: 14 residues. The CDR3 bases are TGTGCCAGCAGCTCTGACACCTACACCGGGGAGCTGTTTTTT. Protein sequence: CASSSDTYTGELFF.

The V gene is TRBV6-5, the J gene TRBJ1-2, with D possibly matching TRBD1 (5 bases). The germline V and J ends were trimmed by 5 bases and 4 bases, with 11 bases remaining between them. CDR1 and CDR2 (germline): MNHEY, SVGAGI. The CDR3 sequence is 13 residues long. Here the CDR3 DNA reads TGTGCCAGCAGTAGCGGGGCTGGCTATGGCTACACCTTC. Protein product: CASSSGAGYGYTF.

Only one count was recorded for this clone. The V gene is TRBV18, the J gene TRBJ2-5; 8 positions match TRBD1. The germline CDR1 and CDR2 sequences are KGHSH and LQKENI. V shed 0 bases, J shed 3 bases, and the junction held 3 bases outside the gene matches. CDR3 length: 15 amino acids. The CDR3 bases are TGTGCCAGCTCACCACCGAACAGGGGGGAAGAGACCCAGTACTTC. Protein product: CASSPPNRGEETQYF.

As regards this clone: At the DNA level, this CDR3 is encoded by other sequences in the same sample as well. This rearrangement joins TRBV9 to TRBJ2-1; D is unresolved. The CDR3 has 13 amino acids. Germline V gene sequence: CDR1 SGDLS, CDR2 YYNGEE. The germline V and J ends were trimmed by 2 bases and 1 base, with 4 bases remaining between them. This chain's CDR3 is CASSVGSYNEQFF. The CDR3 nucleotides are TGTGCCAGCAGCGTTGGTTCCTACAATGAGCAGTTCTTC.